Below, 24 T cell receptor beta chains from the same sample are listed, as sequenced in a study of OX40 agonist ivuxolimab in advanced cancers. Preparation of the library involved the immunoSEQ multiplex PCR assay. TCRdb took over this immuneACCESS table, retaining in-frame rearrangements with V and J assigned. Such tables are incomplete; in checked studies, under half of the missing clones stem from an unresolved V gene, and the remainder is unexplained. Across this sample there are tens of thousands of clones, with 90% to 95% seen only once. The top ten clonotypes cover 18% of the sample. The starting material was CD4+ or CD8+ T cells sorted from blood, obtained in a trial of the OX40 agonist ivuxolimab. The source is an adult with an advanced solid tumor such as melanoma, head and neck, liver or kidney cancer.

The V gene is TRBV6-1, the J gene TRBJ1-2, with D unresolved. This CDR3 is 13 amino acids long. Germline lookup yields CDR1 MNHNS and CDR2 SASEGT. V gave up 1 base and J gave up 4 bases, with 7 bases separating them. The CDR3 sequence is CASSEETIYGYTF. The CDR3 region has the DNA TGTGCCAGCAGTGAAGAGACAATCTATGGCTACACCTTC.

This CDR3 reads CASSSGTVFNTEAFF. CDR3 DNA sequence: TGTGCCAGCAGCTCAGGGACAGTTTTTAACACTGAAGCTTTCTTT. The V gene is TRBV5-4, the J gene TRBJ1-1, with 7 bases lining up with TRBD1. This CDR3 contains 15 residues. Germline V gene data show CDR1 as SGHNT and CDR2 as YYREEE (reference sequence). V gave up 3 bases and J gave up 2 bases; unmatched junction bases: 7.

In this sample, this clone turned up once. The rearrangement joins TRBV18 to TRBJ1-2; weak D call: TRBD1 (5 bases). The CDR3 runs to 15 residues. Germline CDR1 and CDR2: KGHSH and LQKENI. Trimming cost V 3 bases and J 5 bases, with 16 bases left between them. CDR3 sequence reads: CASSPRESAGYGYTF. CDR3 sequence (DNA): TGTGCCAGCTCACCCAGGGAGTCTGCAGGGTATGGCTACACCTTC.

This sequence joins TRBV18 and TRBJ1-5, with D unresolved. The CDR3 consists of 15 residues. Trimming removed 6 bases at V and 4 bases at J, with 16 bases between. CDR1 and CDR2 from the germline V gene are KGHSH and LQKENI. The CDR3 coding sequence is TGTGCCAGCTCGCCGAATGCCCGGGGAAATCAGCCCCAGCATTTT. It specifies CASSPNARGNQPQHF.

The chain joins TRBV7-9 to TRBJ1-1, with TRBD1 identical over 7 bases. This CDR3 is 14 amino acids long. Germline V gene data show CDR1 as SEHNR and CDR2 as FQNEAQ (reference sequence). The V and J ends lost 1 base and 4 bases, in that order; junction bases with no gene match: 3. CDR3 sequence reads: CASSLEAGGTEAFF. Here the CDR3 DNA reads TGTGCCAGCAGCTTAGAGGCAGGGGGCACTGAAGCTTTCTTT. The variable domain in full, with the rest retrieved from reference TRBV7-9 and TRBJ1-1, is DTGVSQNPRHKITKRGQNVTFRCDPISEHNRLYWYRQTLGQGPEFLTYFQNEAQLEKSRLLSDRFSAERPKGSFSTLEIQRTEQGDSAMYLCASSLEAGGTEAFFGQGTRLTVV.

V usage is TRBV11-3 and J usage is TRBJ2-2; 9 positions agree with TRBD1. Germline V CDR1 and CDR2: SGHNT, YENEEA. Losses at the gene ends were 5 bases for V and 6 bases for J; bases not matched to a gene: 13. This CDR3 contains 17 residues. CDR3 protein: CASSAPGTGGIAGELFF. The CDR3, as DNA: TGTGCCAGCAGCGCTCCCGGCACAGGGGGCATCGCCGGGGAGCTGTTTTTT.

This clone was found a few times. The V and J genes are TRBV10-1 and TRBJ1-1, with 7 positions matching TRBD1. CDR1 is WNHNN, CDR2 SYGVQD, per germline (reference sequence). The CDR3 is made up of 16 amino acids. Losses at the gene ends were 8 bases for V and 2 bases for J; bases not matched to a gene: 14. This CDR3 reads CASPRGRGLSNTEAFF. In nucleotides, the CDR3 is TGCGCCAGCCCCCGAGGGAGGGGGCTAAGTAACACTGAAGCTTTCTTT.

This clone was observed a few times. The chain has TRBV2 and TRBJ1-4; D is uncertain. Trimming removed 2 bases at V and 2 bases at J, with 9 bases between. This CDR3 has 15 residues. Germline V gene sequence: CDR1 SNHLY, CDR2 FYNNEI. CDR3 in amino acids: CASSESGQTNEKLFF. The CDR3 DNA follows: TGTGCCAGCAGTGAATCGGGCCAGACTAATGAAAAACTGTTTTTT.

The chain has TRBV6-1 and TRBJ2-1, with 10 nucleotides matching TRBD2. CDR1 MNHNS and CDR2 SASEGT come from the germline V gene. Trimming at V came to 5 bases and at J to 2 bases, leaving 3 bases not matched to a gene. The CDR3 spans 15 residues. This CDR3 reads CASSLAGGTYNEQFF. The CDR3 DNA sequence: TGTGCCAGCAGTTTAGCGGGGGGTACCTACAATGAGCAGTTCTTC.

This chain connects TRBV19 to TRBJ2-7; tentative D call: TRBD2 (5 bases). Germline V gives CDR1 LNHDA, CDR2 SQIVND (reference sequence). This CDR3 spans 13 amino acids. The V gene lost 9 bases and the J gene lost 2 bases, with 14 bases spanning the gap. This CDR3 reads CASQDLQTYEQYF. As DNA, the CDR3 is TGTGCCAGCCAGGACTTGCAGACCTACGAGCAGTACTTC.

V is TRBV6-1 and J is TRBJ1-4, with 7 positions matching TRBD1. The CDR3 spans 20 residues. CDR1 is MNHNS, CDR2 SASEGT, per germline. The V gene end was trimmed by 2 bases and the J gene end by 4 bases; junction bases not matched to a gene: 19. CDR3 protein: CASSEPPFRQGGVGNEKLFF. The CDR3 region has the DNA TGTGCCAGCAGTGAACCCCCCTTTAGACAGGGCGGGGTGGGTAATGAAAAACTGTTTTTT.

J is TRBJ1-1 and V is TRBV5-6, with D unclear. V dropped 2 bases and J dropped 4 bases, with 9 bases sitting between them. The CDR3 is 13 amino acids. Germline CDR1 and CDR2: SGHDT and YYEEEE. CDR3 region: CASSLMSGTEAFF. In DNA form, the CDR3 reads TGTGCCAGCAGCTTAATGTCGGGCACTGAAGCTTTCTTT.

V is TRBV5-8 and J is TRBJ2-3; 14 positions match TRBD2. The CDR3 sequence is 16 residues long. Germline lookup yields CDR1 SGHTS and CDR2 YDEGEE. V gave up 4 bases and J gave up 4 bases; unmatched junction bases: 5. The CDR3 DNA reads TGTGCCAGCAGCCAGGGACTAGCGGGGGTGTCAGATACGCAGTATTTT. Its protein product is CASSQGLAGVSDTQYF.

As regards this clone: The junction shows a germline mismatch at one end, possibly a read error. Different DNA sequences within this sample yield the same CDR3. V usage is TRBV7-9 and J usage is TRBJ2-5, with D perhaps TRBD2 (6 bases). The CDR3 consists of 15 residues. From germline, CDR1 is SEHNR and CDR2 FQNEAQ (reference sequence). CDR3 amino acids: CASSLGGDSKETQYF. The CDR3 bases are TGTGCCAGCAGCTTAGGAGGGGACTCCAAAGAGACTCAGTACTTC.

The V and J genes are TRBV6-6 and TRBJ2-1; perhaps TRBD1 as D (5 bases). The ends were cut back, 7 bases at V and 9 bases at J, with 13 bases in the middle. CDR3 length equals 12 residues. The V gene's germline CDR1 is MNHNY and CDR2 SVGAGI (reference sequence). The CDR3 DNA reads as TGTGCCAGCACATCTGGGGCGCGTGAGCAGTTCTTC. Protein: CASTSGAREQFF.

The J gene is TRBJ2-7, the V gene TRBV5-5; 7 bases are shared with TRBD1. The CDR3 loop spans 11 amino acids. CDR1 SGHKS and CDR2 YYEKEE come from the germline V gene (reference sequence). J was trimmed by 3 bases and V by 7 bases; bases with no gene match: 1. The CDR3 DNA reads TGTGCCAGCGGGGACAGCTACGAGCAGTACTTC. Translating gives CASGDSYEQYF. The whole variable domain, remainder taken from reference TRBV5-5 and TRBJ2-7, is DAGVTQSPTHLIKTRGQQVTLRCSPISGHKSVSWYQQVLGQGPQFIFQYYEKEERGRGNFPDRFSARQFPNYSSELNVNALLLGDSALYLCASGDSYEQYFGPGTRLTVT.

The chain uses TRBV5-1 and TRBJ2-2, with TRBD1 as a possible D gene (6 bases). The CDR3 covers 16 residues. V was shortened by 2 bases and J by 5 bases, with 16 bases between the two germline ends. The germline CDR1 and CDR2 sequences are SGHRS and YFSETQ. The CDR3 nucleotides are TGCGCCAGCAGCTTAAACAGGGAACTATCTACCGGGGAGCTGTTTTTT. Its protein is CASSLNRELSTGELFF.

The chain joins TRBV28 to TRBJ2-3, with D hard to call. The CDR3 consists of 12 residues. Between the trimmed V and J ends, which lost 6 bases and 5 bases, there was a span of 9 bases. Germline CDR1 MDHEN, CDR2 SYDVKM. The CDR3 reads CASSSLIDTQYF. The CDR3 DNA follows: TGTGCCAGCAGCTCTCTGATAGATACGCAGTATTTT.

This clone has a single count. The chain joins TRBV6-1 to TRBJ2-2; D is perhaps TRBD2 (5 bases). V was trimmed by 7 bases and J by 10 bases, leaving 13 bases between them. CDR1 and CDR2 (germline): MNHNS, SASEGT. The CDR3 is 12 residues long. CDR3 residues: CASKVPEVELFF. The CDR3 bases are TGTGCCAGCAAAGTTCCGGAGGTGGAGCTGTTTTTT.

This clone has just one count. The chain couples TRBV9 to TRBJ2-5; 9 bases fit TRBD2. With V trimmed by 0 bases and J by 5 bases, 5 bases remained unmatched. The CDR3 contains 15 residues. Germline lookup yields CDR1 SGDLS and CDR2 YYNGEE. The CDR3 region is CASSVGGGADETQYF. The DNA of the CDR3 is TGTGCCAGCAGCGTAGGCGGGGGGGCTGATGAGACCCAGTACTTC.

The rearrangement joins TRBV16 to TRBJ2-1; D might be TRBD1 (7 bases). This CDR3 has 13 residues. V lost 10 bases to trimming and J lost 14 bases, with 24 bases between them. From germline, CDR1 is KGHSY and CDR2 FQNENV. The CDR3 nucleotides read TGTGCCAACCAAGGAGGGACAGCGACTAGTAAGTTCTTC. Translated: CANQGGTATSKFF.

The V and J genes are TRBV7-6 and TRBJ2-7; 9 bases fit TRBD2. The V and J ends lost 5 bases and 6 bases, in that order; junction bases with no gene match: 11. Germline lookup yields CDR1 SGHVS and CDR2 FNYEAQ. The CDR3 totals 15 residues. CDR3 DNA sequence: TGTGCCAGCAGCCCACAAAATTTAGCGGGGGCCGAGCAGTACTTC. This gives the protein CASSPQNLAGAEQYF. Full variable domain (rest looked up from reference TRBV7-6 and TRBJ2-7): GAGVSQSPRYKVTKRGQDVALRCDPISGHVSLYWYRQALGQGPEFLTYFNYEAQQDKSGLPNDRFSAERPEGSISTLTIQRTEQRDSAMYRCASSPQNLAGAEQYFGPGTRLTVT.

The chain carries TRBV28 and TRBJ1-2; a weak D match, TRBD1 (5 bases). The CDR3 runs 15 residues. The V gene lost 5 bases and the J gene lost 2 bases, with 15 bases spanning the gap. Per germline, CDR1 MDHEN and CDR2 SYDVKM. The CDR3 loop is CASSPPPGRNYGYTF. The CDR3 nucleotides are TGTGCCAGCAGTCCACCCCCGGGGCGGAACTATGGCTACACCTTC.

The rearrangement links TRBV28 to TRBJ1-1, with unresolved D. This CDR3 has 16 amino acids. The germline CDR1 and CDR2 sequences are MDHEN and SYDVKM. Deletions cut 5 bases from V and 0 bases from J, with 16 bases between. In nucleotides, the CDR3 is TGTGCCAGCAGTCCGAGCCCGAGGGTGATGAACACTGAAGCTTTCTTT. This codes for CASSPSPRVMNTEAFF. Combining the CDR3 with reference TRBV28 and TRBJ1-1 gives the whole variable domain DVKVTQSSRYLVKRTGEKVFLECVQDMDHENMFWYRQDPGLGLRLIYFSYDVKMKEKGDIPEGYSVSREKKERFSLILESASTNQTSMYLCASSPSPRVMNTEAFFGQGTRLTVV.